Listed here is a single T cell receptor beta chain. Its cognate antigen is unknown. The authors ran a second PCR of about 6 to 12 cycles using a sample-barcoded 5' primer and a J-beta primer mix. TCRdb re-derived calls from the 5' RACE reads in MiXCR, one entry per CDR3 protein. The sample consists of about 1.1 million distinct CDR3 sequences, under 40% of them appearing once. These data come from a study of blood T cells in healthy people across ages. V lost 0 bases and J lost 0, with 13 bases in between. Germline V lookup: CDR1 MNHEY, CDR2 SVGAGI. The CDR3 covers 17 residues. Overall study findings and caveats: Per million T cells, TCR beta diversity dropped about linearly as age rose.

This rearrangement joins TRBV6-5 to TRBJ2-3, with D tentatively TRBD2 (5 bases). Source material: blood. The clonotype originates from a man younger than 30 in good health. In nucleotides, the CDR3 is TGTGCCAGCAGTTACTCGATCCGAGCGGCTAGCACAGATACGCAGTATTTT. Translation gives CASSYSIRAASTDTQYF.